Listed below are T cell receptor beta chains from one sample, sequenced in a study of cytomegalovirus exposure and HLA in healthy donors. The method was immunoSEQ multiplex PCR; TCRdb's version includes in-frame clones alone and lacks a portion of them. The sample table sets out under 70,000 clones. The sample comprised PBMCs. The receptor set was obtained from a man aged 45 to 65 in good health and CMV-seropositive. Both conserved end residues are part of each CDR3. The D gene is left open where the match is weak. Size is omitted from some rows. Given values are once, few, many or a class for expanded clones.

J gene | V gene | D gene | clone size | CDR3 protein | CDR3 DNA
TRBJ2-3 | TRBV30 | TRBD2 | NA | CARSGGPDTQYF | TGTGCCCGTAGCGGGGGCCCAGATACGCAGTATTTT
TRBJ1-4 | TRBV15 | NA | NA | CATSSSGGVEKLFF | TGTGCCACCAGCAGCTCGGGGGGAGTAGAAAAACTGTTTTTT
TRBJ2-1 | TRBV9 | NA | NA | CASSPRSTPSYEQFF | TGTGCCAGCAGCCCCCGTTCAACCCCAAGCTATGAGCAGTTCTTC
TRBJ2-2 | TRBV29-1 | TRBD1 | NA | CSVRTGWNTGELFF | TGCAGCGTCCGGACAGGATGGAACACCGGGGAGCTGTTTTTT
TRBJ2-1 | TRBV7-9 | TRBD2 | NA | CASSRWTSGSHEQFF | TGTGCCAGCAGCAGGTGGACTAGCGGGAGTCATGAGCAGTTCTTC
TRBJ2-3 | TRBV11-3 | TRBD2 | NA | CASSPPPGLAGDTDTQYF | TGTGCCAGCAGCCCCCCCCCGGGACTAGCGGGAGACACAGATACGCAGTATTTT
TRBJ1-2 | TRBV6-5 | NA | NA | CASSSTNPKLGYGYTF | TGTGCCAGCAGTTCTACTAACCCGAAACTAGGCTATGGCTACACCTTC
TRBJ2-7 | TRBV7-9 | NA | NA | CASSPPSYEQYF | TGTGCCAGCAGCCCCCCCTCGTACGAGCAGTACTTC
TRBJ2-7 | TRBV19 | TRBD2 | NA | CASSYMVAGYEQYF | TGTGCCAGTAGTTATATGGTAGCGGGGTACGAGCAGTACTTC
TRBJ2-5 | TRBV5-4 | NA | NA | CASSLAGRGQETQYF | TGTGCCAGCAGCTTGGCTGGAAGGGGGCAAGAGACCCAGTACTTC
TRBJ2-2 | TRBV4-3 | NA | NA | CASSQEARYTGELFF | TGCGCCAGCAGCCAAGAGGCACGATATACCGGGGAGCTGTTTTTT
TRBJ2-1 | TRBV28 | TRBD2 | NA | CASSQSGRSDNEQFF | TGTGCCAGCAGCCAAAGCGGGAGGTCCGACAATGAGCAGTTCTTC
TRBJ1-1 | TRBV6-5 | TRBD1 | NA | CASNYRDRGTEAFF | TGTGCCAGCAACTATCGGGACAGGGGCACTGAAGCTTTCTTT
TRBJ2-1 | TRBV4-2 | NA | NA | CASSQGGGSRGHNEQFF | TGTGCCAGCAGCCAAGGCGGGGGCAGCCGGGGTCACAATGAGCAGTTCTTC
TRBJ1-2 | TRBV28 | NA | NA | CASSLLGEVCGYTF | TGTGCCAGCAGTTTATTAGGGGAGGTTTGTGGCTACACCTTC
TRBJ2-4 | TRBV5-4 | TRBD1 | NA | CASSIGQGARGNIQYF | TGTGCCAGCAGCATTGGACAGGGGGCTAGAGGGAACATTCAGTACTTC
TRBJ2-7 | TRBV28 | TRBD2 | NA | CASSFAGLAGGTYEQYF | TGTGCCAGCAGTTTTGCCGGACTAGCGGGAGGGACCTACGAGCAGTACTTC
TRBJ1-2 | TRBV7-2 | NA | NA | CASSLGGGYGYTF | TGTGCCAGCAGCTTAGGGGGAGGATATGGCTACACCTTC
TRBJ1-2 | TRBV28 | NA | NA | CASSALDRDLRHTF | TGTGCCAGCAGTGCGCTAGACCGAGATTTAAGGCACACCTTC
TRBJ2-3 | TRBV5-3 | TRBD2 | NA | CALKSGRSDTQYF | TGTGCCTTGAAGAGCGGGAGATCAGATACGCAGTATTTT
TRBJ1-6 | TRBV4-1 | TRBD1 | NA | CASSQAGTGFSPLHF | TGCGCCAGCAGCCAAGCCGGGACAGGGTTCTCACCCCTCCACTTT
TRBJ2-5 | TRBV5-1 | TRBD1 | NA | CASSLGGRGRAETQYF | TGCGCCAGCAGCTTGGGAGGCAGGGGGCGAGCGGAGACCCAGTACTTC
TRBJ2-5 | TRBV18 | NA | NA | CASSPTVAYQETQYF | TGTGCCAGCTCACCGACTGTAGCCTACCAAGAGACCCAGTACTTC
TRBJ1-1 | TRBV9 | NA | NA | CASSARRDTEAFF | TGTGCCAGCAGCGCCCGTCGAGACACTGAAGCTTTCTTT
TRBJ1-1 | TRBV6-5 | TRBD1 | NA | CASSPLRQGDTEAFF | TGTGCCAGCAGTCCCTTAAGACAGGGGGACACTGAAGCTTTCTTT
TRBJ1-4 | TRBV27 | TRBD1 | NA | CASTLTGGHEKLFF | TGTGCCAGCACCCTGACAGGGGGCCACGAAAAACTGTTTTTT
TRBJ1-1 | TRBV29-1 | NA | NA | CSVERDIATEAFF | TGCAGCGTTGAACGGGACATAGCCACTGAAGCTTTCTTT
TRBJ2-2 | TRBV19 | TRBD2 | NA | CASSLGTSGGTGELFF | TGTGCCAGTTCCCTCGGGACTAGCGGGGGGACCGGGGAGCTGTTTTTT
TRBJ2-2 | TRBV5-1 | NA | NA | CASSPEQGTRELFF | TGCGCCAGCAGCCCAGAACAGGGTACGCGGGAGCTGTTTTTT
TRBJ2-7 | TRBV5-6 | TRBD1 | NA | CASSLGGQGAYEQYF | TGTGCCAGCAGCTTGGGAGGCCAGGGGGCCTACGAGCAGTACTTC
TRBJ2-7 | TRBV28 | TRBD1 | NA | CASSEPGQGSYEQYF | TGTGCCAGCAGTGAACCGGGACAGGGCTCCTACGAGCAGTACTTC
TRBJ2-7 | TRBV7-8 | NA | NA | CASSPRQGPYEQYF | TGTGCCAGCAGCCCGCGGCAGGGGCCCTACGAGCAGTACTTC
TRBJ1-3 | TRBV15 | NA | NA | CATSRDQGNTIYF | TGTGCCACCAGCAGAGACCAGGGAAACACCATATATTTT
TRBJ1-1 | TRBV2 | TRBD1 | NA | CARATGNNNGQAFF | TGTGCCAGAGCGACAGGGAATAACAATGGACAAGCTTTCTTT
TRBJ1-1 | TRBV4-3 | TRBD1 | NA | CASSQGQGTEAFF | TGCGCCAGCAGCCAAGGACAGGGGACTGAAGCTTTCTTT
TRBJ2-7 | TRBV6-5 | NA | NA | CASSYSDTTYEQYF | TGTGCCAGCAGTTACTCGGACACCACCTACGAGCAGTACTTC
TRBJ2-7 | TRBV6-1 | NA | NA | CASSPPGTGREQYF | TGTGCCAGCAGTCCCCCCGGGACGGGGAGGGAGCAGTACTTC
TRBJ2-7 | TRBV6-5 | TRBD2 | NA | CATPPAGGRIYEQYF | TGTGCCACCCCCCCGGCGGGGGGGCGGATCTACGAGCAGTACTTC
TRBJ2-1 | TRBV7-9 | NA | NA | CASSLGWLDEQFF | TGTGCCAGCAGCTTAGGGTGGCTCGATGAGCAGTTCTTC
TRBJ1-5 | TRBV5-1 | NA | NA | CASSLDSYSNQPQHF | TGCGCCAGCAGCTTGGACAGTTATAGCAATCAGCCCCAGCATTTT
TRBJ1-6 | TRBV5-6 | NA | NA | CASSPFGAIGSPLHF | TGTGCCAGCAGCCCATTTGGGGCGATCGGATCACCCCTCCACTTT
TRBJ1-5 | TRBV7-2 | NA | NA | CASSLVGNQPQHF | TGTGCCAGCAGCTTAGTCGGGAATCAGCCCCAGCATTTT
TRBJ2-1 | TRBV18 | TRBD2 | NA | CASSPLGLAGVSSYNEQFF | TGTGCCAGCTCACCACTGGGCCTAGCGGGAGTGAGTTCCTACAATGAGCAGTTCTTC
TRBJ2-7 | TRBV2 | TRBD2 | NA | CASSGGLAGRSYEQYF | TGTGCCAGCAGTGGGGGACTAGCGGGCCGCTCCTACGAGCAGTACTTC
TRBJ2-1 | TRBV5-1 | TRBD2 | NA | CASSLDPAGSGNEQFF | TGCGCCAGCAGCTTGGATCCAGCGGGGTCCGGGAATGAGCAGTTCTTC
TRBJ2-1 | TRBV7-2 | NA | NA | CASSYGGSNEQFF | TGTGCCAGCAGTTACGGAGGGTCTAATGAGCAGTTCTTC
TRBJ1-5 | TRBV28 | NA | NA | CASSFPWTVAPQHF | TGTGCCAGCAGTTTCCCTTGGACAGTTGCGCCCCAGCATTTT
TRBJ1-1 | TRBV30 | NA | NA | CAWRAGQNTEAFF | TGTGCCTGGAGGGCAGGGCAGAACACTGAAGCTTTCTTT
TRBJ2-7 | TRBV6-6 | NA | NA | CASRRSGSEADEQYF | TGTGCCAGCAGGCGAAGCGGTTCAGAGGCCGACGAGCAGTACTTC
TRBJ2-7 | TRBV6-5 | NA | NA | CASSYSASEFYEQYF | TGTGCCAGCAGTTACTCAGCTAGCGAGTTCTACGAGCAGTACTTC
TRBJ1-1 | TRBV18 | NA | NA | CASSPLALNTEAFF | TGTGCCAGCTCACCACTTGCGCTGAACACTGAAGCTTTCTTT
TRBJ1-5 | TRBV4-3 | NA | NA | CASSQDREGYQPQHF | TGCGCCAGCAGCCAAGATAGGGAGGGTTATCAGCCCCAGCATTTT
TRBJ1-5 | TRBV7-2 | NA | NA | CASSITRGSNQPQHF | TGTGCCAGCAGCATAACCAGGGGTAGCAATCAGCCCCAGCATTTT
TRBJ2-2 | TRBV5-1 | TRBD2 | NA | CASSSLGLAGGAGELFF | TGCGCCAGCAGCTCCTTGGGACTAGCGGGAGGCGCGGGGGAGCTGTTTTTT
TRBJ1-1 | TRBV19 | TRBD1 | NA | CASSTRTGTEAFF | TGTGCCAGTAGTACTCGGACAGGGACTGAAGCTTTCTTT
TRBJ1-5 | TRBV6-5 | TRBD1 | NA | CASRTGVYQPQHF | TGTGCCAGCCGAACAGGGGTTTATCAGCCCCAGCATTTT
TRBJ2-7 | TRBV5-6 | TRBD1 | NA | CASSLRDRVGEQYF | TGTGCCAGCAGCCTCCGGGACAGGGTGGGCGAGCAGTACTTC
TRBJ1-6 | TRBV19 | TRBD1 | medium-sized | CASSTRTGANSPLHF | TGTGCCAGTAGTACCCGGACAGGAGCTAATTCACCCCTCCACTTT